Each of the 19 T cell receptor beta chains below was sequenced from the same sample in a study of blood T cell repertoires in COVID-19. Generated by immunoSEQ multiplex PCR, the TCRdb table keeps only in-frame clones and is missing some. The sample holds around 100,000 clones, 80% to 90% seen once. The specimen sequenced was peripheral blood. The receptor set was obtained from a woman older than 75 with acute or convalescent COVID-19.

J is TRBJ2-1 and V is TRBV6-5; TRBD2 agrees at 9 bases. V lost 6 bases and J lost 4; bases outside the gene matches: 7. The CDR3 extends over 15 amino acids. Looked up from germline, CDR1 is MNHEY and CDR2 is SVGAGI. The DNA for the CDR3 is TGTGCCAGCAGCATCCTAGCGGGGAGATACAATGAGCAGTTCTTC. Its protein is CASSILAGRYNEQFF.

The V and J genes are TRBV5-6 and TRBJ2-5; the match to TRBD1 covers 8 bases. Germline V gene sequence: CDR1 SGHDT, CDR2 YYEEEE. Trimming cost V 4 bases and J 1 base; bases outside gene matches: 6. The CDR3 is made up of 15 amino acids. The CDR3 loop is CASSPWTGIQETQYF. In DNA form, the CDR3 reads TGTGCCAGCAGCCCGTGGACAGGGATCCAAGAGACCCAGTACTTC. Variable domain in full (rest from reference TRBV5-6 and TRBJ2-5): DAGVTQSPTHLIKTRGQQVTLRCSPKSGHDTVSWYQQALGQGPQFIFQYYEEEERQRGNFPDRFSGHQFPNYSSELNVNALLLGDSALYLCASSPWTGIQETQYFGPGTRLLVL.

The chain uses TRBV21-1 and TRBJ2-3; whether TRBD2, the table's D call, matches the DNA was not checked. TRBV21-1 is flagged as a pseudogene. CDR3 size: 17 residues. This CDR3 is CASNFGTSLISTDTQYF. CDR3 coding DNA: TGTGCCAGCAATTTTGGGACTAGCCTAATTAGCACAGATACGCAGTATTTT.

The table lists this clone with a few counts. This chain joins TRBV10-3 and TRBJ1-1; TRBD1 might be the D (6 bases). The CDR3 length is 15 residues. Trimming removed 5 bases at V and 5 bases at J, with 18 bases between. CDR1 and CDR2 (germline): ENHRY, SYGVKD. The CDR3 DNA reads as TGTGCCATCAGTAGAGACAACAGGGTCCGAACTGAAGCTTTCTTT. This gives the protein CAISRDNRVRTEAFF.

The chain is built from TRBV6-5 and TRBJ2-5, with TRBD2 identical over 12 bases. This CDR3 has 14 residues. J lost 7 bases, V lost 9 bases, and 9 bases had no gene match. Germline V lookup: CDR1 MNHEY, CDR2 SVGAGI. Here the CDR3 reads CASRLAGAGGTQYF. In DNA form, the CDR3 reads TGTGCCAGTAGACTAGCGGGGGCAGGGGGGACCCAGTACTTC.

The rearrangement uses TRBV5-1 and TRBJ1-1; 8 bases align to TRBD1. This CDR3 has 13 amino acids. The germline V gene encodes CDR1 SGHRS and CDR2 YFSETQ. The ends lost 3 bases at V and 7 bases at J; junction bases unmatched: 5. The CDR3 protein is CASSWTGTDEAFF. CDR3 coding DNA: TGCGCCAGCAGCTGGACAGGGACGGATGAAGCTTTCTTT.

This sequence joins TRBV7-6 and TRBJ2-2; 14 bases are a match to TRBD2. The CDR3 totals 18 residues. V shed 6 bases, J shed 0 bases, and the junction held 6 bases outside the gene matches. Germline assignment: CDR1 SGHVS and CDR2 FNYEAQ. This chain's CDR3 is CASSQRTSGGSNTGELFF. The CDR3 region has the DNA TGTGCCAGCAGTCAAAGGACTAGCGGGGGGTCGAACACCGGGGAGCTGTTTTTT.

The chain has TRBV5-1 and TRBJ2-5; D may be TRBD2 (5 bases). The CDR3 runs to 15 residues. CDR1 SGHRS and CDR2 YFSETQ come from the germline V gene. V lost 4 bases and J 0 bases, leaving 13 bases between the germline ends. For the CDR3, the DNA is TGCGCCAGCAGCCGCCCTCCAGCGGACCAAGAGACCCAGTACTTC. Translated, it gives CASSRPPADQETQYF.

This clone appeared a single time. The chain couples TRBV6-5 to TRBJ2-2; 9 nucleotides match TRBD2. V shed 8 bases, J shed 7 bases, and the junction held 11 bases outside the gene matches. Looked up from germline, CDR1 is MNHEY and CDR2 is SVGAGI. The CDR3 spans 15 residues. The CDR3 loop is CASPPAGGQNGELFF. The DNA for the CDR3 is TGTGCCAGCCCCCCGGCGGGGGGGCAAAACGGGGAGCTGTTTTTT.

The chain links TRBV27 to TRBJ1-6; 7 bases fit TRBD1. The CDR3 is made up of 14 amino acids. The V gene's germline CDR1 is MNHEY and CDR2 SMNVEV (reference sequence). After removal of 5 bases from V and 10 bases from J, the junction contained 8 bases not matched to a gene. CDR3 nucleotides: TGTGCCAGCAGTCCCGACAGGGCTGGATCACCCCTCCACTTT. It specifies CASSPDRAGSPLHF.

This sequence joins TRBV24-1 and TRBJ2-1; TRBD1 matches 9 bases. The V and J ends lost 9 bases and 3 bases, in that order; junction bases with no gene match: 8. Germline V gene data show CDR1 as KGHDR and CDR2 as SFDVKD. This CDR3 has 15 amino acids. The CDR3 region has the DNA TGTGCCACCGGGATGGACAGGGGATTCTACAATGAGCAGTTCTTC. It codes for CATGMDRGFYNEQFF.

This chain links TRBV5-1 with TRBJ1-4; 9 positions agree with TRBD1. This CDR3 comprises 15 residues. The germline CDR1 and CDR2 sequences are SGHRS and YFSETQ. The junction had 5 bases not matched to a gene; V was cut back by 0 bases and J by 8 bases. For the CDR3, the DNA is TGCGCCAGCAGCTTGGGGGACAGGGAGTGGGAAAAACTGTTTTTT. Protein sequence: CASSLGDREWEKLFF. Based on the CDR3 plus reference TRBV5-1 and TRBJ1-4, the full variable domain is KAGVTQTPRYLIKTRGQQVTLSCSPISGHRSVSWYQQTPGQGLQFLFEYFSETQRNKGNFPGRFSGRQFSNSRSEMNVSTLELGDSALYLCASSLGDREWEKLFFGSGTQLSVL.

V gene TRBV7-2 combines with J gene TRBJ2-7; no clear D. The CDR3 totals 14 residues. The V and J ends lost 3 bases and 0 bases respectively, with 9 bases between them. The germline V gene encodes CDR1 SGHTA and CDR2 FQGNSA. The CDR3 loop reads CASSFYVSSYEQYF. The CDR3 nucleotides are TGTGCCAGCAGCTTCTACGTGAGCTCCTACGAGCAGTACTTC.

As to this clone: Additional DNA sequences in this sample encode the identical CDR3. As DNA, the CDR3 is TGTGCCAGTAGTTTCACAGGGAACACTGAAGCTTTCTTT. Amino acids: CASSFTGNTEAFF. V gene TRBV19 combines with J gene TRBJ1-1, with a possible D match to TRBD1 (5 bases). Germline CDR1 and CDR2: LNHDA and SQIVND (reference sequence). This CDR3 contains 13 residues. The V gene lost 5 bases and the J gene lost 1 base, with 8 bases spanning the gap.

The genes are TRBV7-2 and TRBJ1-4; TRBD1 matches at 10 bases. The germline V gene encodes CDR1 SGHTA and CDR2 FQGNSA. J was trimmed by 5 bases and V by 6 bases; bases with no gene match: 9. This CDR3 contains 16 residues. DNA for the CDR3: TGTGCCAGCAGTTACGTTCGGACAGGGGGAAATGAAAAACTGTTTTTT. Translated, it gives CASSYVRTGGNEKLFF.

This rearrangement joins TRBV6-5 to TRBJ1-5, with no clear D. Between the trimmed V and J ends, which lost 0 bases and 2 bases, there was a span of 5 bases. Germline lookup yields CDR1 MNHEY and CDR2 SVGAGI. The CDR3 has 14 residues. The CDR3 loop is CASSYSRGNQPQHF. In nucleotides, the CDR3 is TGTGCCAGCAGTTACTCGAGGGGCAATCAGCCCCAGCATTTT.

The chain employs TRBV4-1 and TRBJ1-5; TRBD1 matches 10 bases. The CDR3 sequence is 17 residues long. Germline trimming cut 0 bases from V and 6 bases from J; bases unmatched to any gene: 8. Germline CDR1 reads MGHRA; CDR2 reads YSYEKL. As DNA, the CDR3 is TGCGCCAGCAGCCAAGATCTTGGGACAGGGGTAATTCAGCCCCAGCATTTT. This translates into CASSQDLGTGVIQPQHF.

This clone showed up just once. J is TRBJ2-7 and V is TRBV4-3; TRBD1 agrees at 8 bases. The germline gives CDR1 LGHNA, CDR2 YSLEER. J lost 0 bases, V lost 4 bases, and 5 bases had no gene match. CDR3 length equals 15 residues. The CDR3: CASSPGTGASYEQYF. DNA for the CDR3: TGCGCCAGCAGCCCAGGGACAGGAGCCTCCTACGAGCAGTACTTC.

The chain carries TRBV15 and TRBJ2-7; 9 nucleotides line up with TRBD1. The CDR3 has 15 residues. After removal of 5 bases from V and 3 bases from J, the junction contained 8 bases not matched to a gene. The germline CDR1 and CDR2 sequences are LNHNV and YYDKDF (reference sequence). In nucleotides, the CDR3 is TGTGCCACCAGCCCGGACAGGGGTTTAAGCTACGAGCAGTACTTC. Translation: CATSPDRGLSYEQYF.